What follows is one T cell receptor beta chain and its context. These data originate in a study of blood T cell repertoires in COVID-19. This CDR3 is built from 11 residues. Per germline, CDR1 SNHLY and CDR2 FYNNEI. Trimming removed 5 bases from V and 9 bases from J, with 8 bases in between. Measured with immunoSEQ multiplex PCR; TCRdb has only the in-frame clones, and not every one. The sample comprises about 170,000 clones, approximately 86% of which are singletons, and about 6.9% rests with the top ten. The gene calls are TRBV2 and TRBJ2-1; a weak D match, TRBD2 (7 bases). The receptor comes from an elderly man with COVID-19, enrolled during active disease. The sample comprised peripheral blood. The CDR3 sequence: CASSRGGEQFF. The CDR3 region has the DNA TGTGCCAGCAGTAGGGGGGGTGAGCAGTTCTTC.